This is a list of T cell receptor beta chains from one sample in a study of control samples from healthy donors and cancer patients. Profiled with immunoSEQ multiplex PCR; TCRdb holds only in-frame clones, not every one. The sample lists about 82,000 clones; approximately 89% were seen once. Sequenced: blood. The receptors were gathered from a man aged 45 to 65 in good health. CDR3s include the opening cysteine and the closing phenylalanine or tryptophan. A D gene is named only where the DNA matches it firmly. Size values are once, few and many counts, or a class for expanded clones, and some rows have none.

v_call: TRBV6-2/TRBV6-3
j_call: TRBJ1-3
clone_size: large
d_call: .
cdr3_nt: TGTGCCAGCAGTACTGAGCACCCTGGAAACACCATATATTTT
cdr3_aa: CASSTEHPGNTIYF

v_call: TRBV5-1
j_call: TRBJ1-1
clone_size: .
d_call: .
cdr3_nt: TGCGCCAGCAGCTTGGCCGGTGCTTTGAACACTGAAGCTTTCTTT
cdr3_aa: CASSLAGALNTEAFF

v_call: TRBV15
j_call: TRBJ1-2
clone_size: few
d_call: .
cdr3_nt: TGTGCCACCAGCAGAGATTCGGCCGGAACCTTCTATGGCTACACCTTC
cdr3_aa: CATSRDSAGTFYGYTF

v_call: TRBV12-3/TRBV12-4
j_call: TRBJ1-2
clone_size: .
d_call: TRBD1
cdr3_nt: TGTGCCAGCAGCCCGACAGGGCTCTATGGCTACACCTTC
cdr3_aa: CASSPTGLYGYTF

v_call: TRBV9
j_call: TRBJ2-1
clone_size: .
d_call: TRBD2
cdr3_nt: TGTGCCAGCAGCCCCGGCGGGGGGGGCGGCCACAATGAGCAGTTCTTC
cdr3_aa: CASSPGGGGGHNEQFF

v_call: TRBV10-3
j_call: TRBJ1-3
clone_size: .
d_call: .
cdr3_nt: TGTGCCATCAGTGATCCGACGGGCTCTGGAAACACCATATATTTT
cdr3_aa: CAISDPTGSGNTIYF

v_call: TRBV30
j_call: TRBJ1-1
clone_size: .
d_call: TRBD1
cdr3_nt: TGTGCCTGGAGTGTACTCCCAGGGGGTTCACCCGAAGCTTTCTTT
cdr3_aa: CAWSVLPGGSPEAFF

v_call: TRBV7-8
j_call: TRBJ1-3
clone_size: .
d_call: .
cdr3_nt: TGTGCCAGCAGCTTATTGACATCTTCTGGAAACACCATATATTTT
cdr3_aa: CASSLLTSSGNTIYF

v_call: TRBV4-2
j_call: TRBJ1-1
clone_size: .
d_call: .
cdr3_nt: TGTGCCAGCAGCCAAGTGGGGAACACTGAAGCTTTCTTT
cdr3_aa: CASSQVGNTEAFF

v_call: TRBV18
j_call: TRBJ1-2
clone_size: once
d_call: .
cdr3_nt: TGTGCCAGCTCTGTGCAGTCTAACTATGGCTACACCTTC
cdr3_aa: CASSVQSNYGYTF

v_call: TRBV3-1/TRBV3-2
j_call: TRBJ2-7
clone_size: .
d_call: .
cdr3_nt: TGTGCCAGCAGCCGATATCCCCCGGAAACCGCCTACGAGCAGTACTTC
cdr3_aa: CASSRYPPETAYEQYF